A single sample is the source of the 11 T cell receptor beta chains below, sequenced in a study of T cell responses to AZD1222 COVID-19 vaccine. Profiling relied on immunoSEQ multiplex PCR, and the TCRdb table lists in-frame clones only, not all of them. Of about 160,000 clones in the sample, about nine tenths were seen once. This specimen was peripheral blood, taken 28 days after the second AZD1222 dose. Receptor source: an adult who received the AZD1222 COVID-19 vaccine.

The table lists this clone with a count of one. One junction end does not reproduce the germline sequence, and a read error may be involved. V usage is TRBV9 and J usage is TRBJ2-7, with 7 bases that match TRBD2. The CDR3 is 16 amino acids. Germline V lookup: CDR1 SGDLS, CDR2 YYNGEE. CDR3 protein: CASSEGPEGTTYQQYF. The CDR3 DNA reads as TGTGCCAGCAGCGAGGGACCAGAAGGGACTACCTACCAGCAGTACTTC.

The CDR3 loop is CAISGSQALSTDTQYF. The CDR3 DNA is TGTGCCATCAGTGGATCACAGGCGCTAAGCACAGATACGCAGTATTTT. The J gene is TRBJ2-3, the V gene TRBV10-3; tentative D call: TRBD1 (5 bases). The germline CDR1 and CDR2 sequences are ENHRY and SYGVKD. Deletions cut 4 bases from V and 0 bases from J, with 14 bases between. The CDR3 is made up of 16 amino acids.

In DNA, the CDR3 is TGTGCCAGCAGCTCTGAGGACAGGGGGTACCAAGAGACCCAGTACTTC. Amino acids: CASSSEDRGYQETQYF. The rearrangement joins TRBV11-2 to TRBJ2-5, with 10 positions matching TRBD1. Germline lookup yields CDR1 SGHAT and CDR2 FQNNGV. With 4 bases clipped from V and 0 bases from J, the junction kept 5 bases outside the gene matches. There are 16 residues in the CDR3.

This sequence joins TRBV19 and TRBJ1-2; 7 nucleotides match TRBD1. The germline V gene encodes CDR1 LNHDA and CDR2 SQIVND (reference sequence). The CDR3 has 15 amino acids. After removal of 7 bases from V and 8 bases from J, the junction contained 16 bases not matched to a gene. In nucleotides, the CDR3 is TGTGCCAGTAATAGGGGGGACAGACAGCCGGGAGGCTACACCTTC. This encodes CASNRGDRQPGGYTF.

The rearrangement uses TRBV29-1 and TRBJ2-1; D gene unclear. This CDR3 is 13 amino acids long. Looked up from germline, CDR1 is SQVTM and CDR2 is ANQGSEA. V lost 1 base, J lost 6 bases, and 10 bases lay in between. Written as DNA, the CDR3 is TGCAGCGTTGAAGGTCGCTTGGGCAATGAGCAGTTCTTC. Encoded protein: CSVEGRLGNEQFF.

The chain carries TRBV12-3 or TRBV12-4 and TRBJ2-7; D is perhaps TRBD1 or TRBD2 (5 bases each). Trimming cost V 3 bases and J 3 bases, with 6 bases left between them. The CDR3 extends over 12 amino acids. CDR3 protein: CASSFGGYEQYF. CDR3 sequence (DNA): TGTGCCAGCAGTTTTGGGGGCTACGAGCAGTACTTC.

This rearrangement joins TRBV4-2 to TRBJ2-1; tentative D call: TRBD2 (6 bases). The germline V gene has CDR1 LGHNA and CDR2 YNFKEQ. V lost 1 base, J lost 5 bases, and 12 bases lay in between. The CDR3 length is 15 residues. The CDR3 spells CASSQGGGTHNEQFF. The CDR3 nucleotides are TGTGCCAGCAGCCAAGGTGGCGGGACCCACAATGAGCAGTTCTTC.

The V call is TRBV6-5, the J call TRBJ1-1, with D maybe TRBD1 (5 bases). Germline CDR1 is MNHEY and CDR2 is SVGAGI. V lost 2 bases to trimming and J lost 3 bases, with 13 bases between them. This CDR3 is built from 15 residues. The CDR3: CASSYPGGSYTEAFF. The CDR3 region has the DNA TGTGCCAGCAGTTACCCGGGGGGGAGTTACACTGAAGCTTTCTTT.

The chain joins TRBV27 to TRBJ2-3; 12 nucleotides line up with TRBD2. The CDR3 is 16 residues long. V gave up 5 bases and J gave up 0 bases; unmatched junction bases: 3. CDR1 is MNHEY and CDR2 is SMNVEV in the germline V gene (reference sequence). The CDR3 reads CASSPTSGGSTDTQYF. CDR3 DNA sequence: TGTGCCAGCAGTCCAACTAGCGGGGGGAGCACAGATACGCAGTATTTT.

The chain couples TRBV6-5 to TRBJ1-2, with D unresolved. CDR1 and CDR2 from the germline V gene are MNHEY and SVGAGI. With 5 bases removed from V and 5 bases from J, the gap between germline ends came to 18 bases. This CDR3 comprises 15 residues. DNA of the CDR3: TGTGCCAGCAGTCCCGTCGGACCCCAAGGGTATGGCTACACCTTC. Its translation: CASSPVGPQGYGYTF.

This clone was seen only a few times. This chain joins TRBV10-3 and TRBJ1-1, with 8 bases matching TRBD1. The CDR3 runs to 16 residues. Germline-derived CDR1 and CDR2 are ENHRY and SYGVKD. V lost 0 bases, J lost 4 bases, and 7 bases stayed unmatched. CDR3 amino acids: CAISESGFTGGTEAFF. The CDR3 bases are TGTGCCATCAGTGAGTCCGGGTTCACAGGGGGCACTGAAGCTTTCTTT.